These T cell receptor beta chains were read from a single sample in a study of shared clonotypes between healthy human individuals. Profiling relied on immunoSEQ multiplex PCR, and the TCRdb table lists in-frame clones only, not all of them. The sample contains about 2.2 million clones, roughly 93% of which appear only once. Source material: naive CD8+ T cells from PBMCs. Receptor source: a man younger than 35 in good health. Some clones in this sample may be carry-over from other donors' samples. Each CDR3 is given without its conserved first and last residue. A D gene is named only where the DNA matches it firmly.

j_call d_call v_call cdr3_length cdr3_aa
TRBJ2-1 TRBD2 TRBV7-6 18 ASSPRTSGSVVSSYNEQF
TRBJ1-1 - TRBV2 11 ASSDRGYTEAF
TRBJ2-2 - TRBV6-1 12 ASTPRGKGGELF
TRBJ2-5 - TRBV6-5 10 ASGWQLETQY
TRBJ2-6 - TRBV30 14 AWSVIFPSGANVLT
TRBJ1-2 - TRBV29-1 10 SVEEGGNGYT
TRBJ2-3 TRBD2 TRBV7-3 13 ASSPSGRSTDTQY
TRBJ2-7 TRBD1 TRBV5-1 12 ASMPGQGSYEQY
TRBJ2-7 - TRBV28 15 ASSSHTEGPQPYEQY
TRBJ2-7 TRBD1 TRBV11-2 14 ASSFPGTGLGYEQY
TRBJ2-6 - TRBV27 14 ASSPGAGSGANVLT
TRBJ2-2 - TRBV11-2 17 ASSLRDPSVGSIPGELF
TRBJ1-1 - TRBV2 12 ASSDPRGDTEAF
TRBJ2-7 - TRBV7-9 9 ASSALYEQY
TRBJ2-1 TRBD1 TRBV30 12 AWETGGSYNEQF
TRBJ2-1 - TRBV11-2 11 ASSLGDYNEQF
TRBJ2-7 TRBD1 TRBV5-4 12 ASSPGQGPYEQY
TRBJ2-2 TRBD2 TRBV10-1 13 ASSDETSGIGELF
TRBJ1-3 - TRBV7-9 11 ASSQILGNTIY
TRBJ2-3 - TRBV6-4 12 ASSDRASTDTQY
TRBJ2-7 TRBD1 TRBV30 14 AWSILGDRGGYEQY
TRBJ2-7 - TRBV6-5 11 ASSYSPVGEQY
TRBJ2-2 TRBD2 TRBV5-1 14 ASSLAGLAGTGELF
TRBJ2-1 - TRBV7-9 14 ASSLAPDFGGNEQF
TRBJ2-3 - TRBV6-5 14 ASSYSSGPITDTQY
TRBJ2-2 TRBD2 TRBV27 13 ASSLSGANTGELF
TRBJ1-1 TRBD1 TRBV19 15 ASSIDTEQGAYTEAF
TRBJ2-1 TRBD2 TRBV27 17 ASSSGGLAGERSYNEQF
TRBJ1-5 - TRBV27 16 ASSFLGTTGNSNQPQH
TRBJ1-5 - TRBV7-8 14 ASSLVREGPNQPQH
TRBJ1-6 - TRBV7-9 13 ASSSPTALNSPLH
TRBJ1-1 - TRBV5-4 13 ASSLGEGLNTEAF
TRBJ2-4 - TRBV5-1 12 ASSLGQLKNIQY
TRBJ1-5 TRBD1 TRBV15 13 ATSRGTGEEQPQH
TRBJ2-5 - TRBV9 13 ASSVGRIGGETQY
TRBJ1-5 - TRBV28 11 ASDWGPNQPQH
TRBJ2-1 TRBD2 TRBV7-9 14 ASSLLLLADYNEQF
TRBJ1-1 - TRBV7-6 12 ASSLEGEGTEAF
TRBJ1-1 TRBD1 TRBV19 15 ASSSYRTGHLGTEAF
TRBJ2-7 - TRBV5-8 14 ASSSWGREWSYEQY
TRBJ2-3 TRBD2 TRBV7-3 16 ASSSPGLASLAPDTQY
TRBJ2-3 TRBD1 TRBV19 15 ASSIATGRVFTDTQY
TRBJ2-2 - TRBV5-6 13 ASSDGRQGGGELF
TRBJ2-1 TRBD2 TRBV7-6 13 ASSLGLAFANEQF
TRBJ1-4 TRBD1 TRBV11-2 15 ASSTRTGSTTNEKLF
- - TRBV11-3 13 ASSPRPSGSYEQY
TRBJ1-1 - TRBV5-6 11 ASSWSLNTEAF
TRBJ2-1 - TRBV7-6 14 ASSPGAAVSYNEQF